Listed here are 20 T cell receptor beta chains from one sample, sequenced in a study of cytomegalovirus exposure and HLA in healthy donors. PCR was performed using 60 Vbeta and 13 Jbeta primers. Clones were read by immunoSEQ multiplex PCR, and TCRdb kept only the in-frame ones, dropping some. The sample contains a few hundred thousand clones, roughly four fifths of which appear only once. The sample was PBMCs. These receptors were collected from a girl between 10 and 17 years old in good health and CMV-seronegative.

The gene calls are TRBV29-1 and TRBJ2-1; 7 nucleotides align to TRBD2. CDR3 length: 14 amino acids. J lost 0 bases, V lost 3 bases, and 2 bases had no gene match. Germline V gene sequence: CDR1 SQVTM, CDR2 ANQGSEA. The CDR3 DNA reads as TGCAGCGTTGAGGGAGGGACCTCCTACAATGAGCAGTTCTTC. This translates into CSVEGGTSYNEQFF.

This clone came up a few times. The rearrangement joins TRBV2 to TRBJ2-7, with 7 bases aligning to TRBD1. The V gene end was trimmed by 5 bases and the J gene end by 4 bases; junction bases not matched to a gene: 8. Germline V CDR1 and CDR2: SNHLY, FYNNEI. The CDR3 is made up of 14 amino acids. The CDR3 nucleotides are TGTGCCAGCAGTCAATCCGGGACAGCTTACGAGCAGTACTTC. Translated, it gives CASSQSGTAYEQYF.

The gene calls are TRBV15 and TRBJ1-1; D unresolved. Looked up from germline, CDR1 is LNHNV and CDR2 is YYDKDF (reference sequence). Between the trimmed V and J ends, which lost 5 bases and 10 bases, there was a span of 14 bases. CDR3 length equals 12 residues. This CDR3 is CATSLRTGVAFF. The DNA for the CDR3 is TGTGCCACCAGCCTTCGAACGGGAGTAGCTTTCTTT.

The chain recombines TRBV19 with TRBJ2-1; TRBD1 aligns across 8 bases. V dropped 4 bases and J dropped 2; count of bases not matched to a gene: 4. Looked up from germline, CDR1 is LNHDA and CDR2 is SQIVND (reference sequence). There are 15 residues in the CDR3. The DNA of the CDR3 is TGTGCCAGTAGTAGCCGGGACAGGACCTACAATGAGCAGTTCTTC. Translating gives CASSSRDRTYNEQFF.

The chain uses TRBV7-2 and TRBJ2-1, with 12 bases identical to TRBD2. Losses at the gene ends were 1 base for V and 6 bases for J; bases not matched to a gene: 7. Germline V gives CDR1 SGHTA, CDR2 FQGNSA. The CDR3 has 17 residues. This chain's CDR3 is CASSLVPSGRVSNEQFF. The CDR3 coding sequence is TGTGCCAGCAGCTTAGTTCCTAGCGGGAGGGTTTCCAATGAGCAGTTCTTC.

V is TRBV6-5 and J is TRBJ1-6; D not certain. There are 12 residues in the CDR3. Germline values: CDR1 MNHEY, CDR2 SVGAGI. The V and J ends lost 6 bases and 7 bases respectively, with 7 bases between them. In DNA, the CDR3 is TGTGCCAGCAGGGAGGAAAATTCACCCCTCCACTTT. This gives the protein CASREENSPLHF.

This clone was seen only a few times. V usage is TRBV5-6 and J usage is TRBJ2-7, with 8 bases aligning to TRBD1. Germline lookup yields CDR1 SGHDT and CDR2 YYEEEE. V gave up 4 bases and J gave up 2 bases; unmatched junction bases: 11. This CDR3 contains 16 residues. This CDR3 reads CASSPFGTGYPYEQYF. The CDR3 nucleotides read TGTGCCAGCAGCCCATTTGGGACAGGCTACCCCTACGAGCAGTACTTC.

The CDR3: CASSPSSGGKYEAFF. The CDR3 region has the DNA TGTGCCAGCAGCCCCTCCTCCGGGGGGAAGTATGAAGCTTTCTTT. The chain recombines TRBV28 with TRBJ1-1; D is perhaps TRBD1 (5 bases). Trimming removed 6 bases from V and 7 bases from J, with 21 bases in between. CDR1 is MDHEN, CDR2 SYDVKM, per germline. CDR3 length: 15 residues.

The chain carries TRBV6-4 and TRBJ2-2, with D uncertain. The V gene lost 0 bases and the J gene lost 5 bases, with 7 bases spanning the gap. This CDR3 spans 14 amino acids. Germline CDR1 MRHNA, CDR2 SNTAGT. The CDR3 sequence: CASSDSARTGELFF. CDR3 DNA: TGTGCCAGCAGTGACTCTGCACGGACCGGGGAGCTGTTTTTT.

The chain is built from TRBV4-3 and TRBJ2-2; the D is unclear. The CDR3 sequence is 14 residues long. V was shortened by 0 bases and J by 5 bases, with 7 bases between the two germline ends. In germline, CDR1 is LGHNA, CDR2 YSLEER. The CDR3 sequence is CASSQEPGTGELFF. In nucleotides, the CDR3 is TGCGCCAGCAGCCAAGAACCAGGTACCGGGGAGCTGTTTTTT.

This clone was picked up a small number of times. This chain connects TRBV4-1 to TRBJ1-1; D might be TRBD1 (6 bases). V lost 0 bases, J lost 0 bases, and 14 bases lay in between. This CDR3 has 17 amino acids. Germline V gene data show CDR1 as MGHRA and CDR2 as YSYEKL. CDR3 residues: CASSQDPGVVVNTEAFF. For the CDR3, the DNA is TGCGCCAGCAGCCAAGACCCAGGGGTAGTTGTGAACACTGAAGCTTTCTTT.

The chain uses TRBV7-9 and TRBJ1-1, with 8 bases lining up with TRBD1. The CDR3 extends over 12 amino acids. Germline assignment: CDR1 SEHNR and CDR2 FQNEAQ (reference sequence). In DNA, the CDR3 is TGTTCCACCTTGACAGGGGTCGGGGAAGCTTTCTTT. It codes for CSTLTGVGEAFF. The variable domain in full, completed from reference TRBV7-9 and TRBJ1-1, reads DTGVSQNPRHKITKRGQNVTFRCDPISEHNRLYWYRQTLGQGPEFLTYFQNEAQLEKSRLLSDRFSAERPKGSFSTLEIQRTEQGDSAMYLCSTLTGVGEAFFGQGTRLTVV.

The rearrangement joins TRBV6-1 to TRBJ1-3, with D possibly being TRBD1 (5 bases). This CDR3 has 14 amino acids. V dropped 10 bases and J dropped 2 bases, with 15 bases sitting between them. Germline V gene data show CDR1 as MNHNS and CDR2 as SASEGT. The CDR3: CATKGGTAGNTIYF. The CDR3 DNA sequence: TGTGCCACCAAGGGCGGGACGGCTGGAAACACCATATATTTT.

The V and J genes are TRBV6-1 and TRBJ1-3; unclear D gene. Germline V lookup: CDR1 MNHNS, CDR2 SASEGT. Trimming left V 2 bases short and J 1 base short, with 9 bases between. The CDR3 sequence is 15 residues long. The CDR3 region has the DNA TGTGCCAGCAGTGAACAGGCAGTATCTGGAAACACCATATATTTT. As protein: CASSEQAVSGNTIYF.

The count of this clone is one. This sequence joins TRBV5-1 and TRBJ1-3, with 10 bases aligning to TRBD1. Germline CDR1 is SGHRS and CDR2 is YFSETQ. This CDR3 region has 18 residues. V trimming: 8 bases; J trimming: 8 bases; junction bases outside the gene matches: 22. DNA of the CDR3: TGCGCCAGAGACCCTGATCCCGGGACAGGGGCCTCAATGGACACCATATATTTT. Translated, it gives CARDPDPGTGASMDTIYF.

The CDR3 nucleotides are TGTGCCAGCAGGGCAGGTCGGGGCTATGGCTACACCTTC. This codes for CASRAGRGYGYTF. The chain has TRBV28 and TRBJ1-2; no definite D call. Trimming removed 6 bases from V and 4 bases from J, with 12 bases in between. Germline CDR1 MDHEN, CDR2 SYDVKM. The CDR3 is 13 residues long.

The CDR3 nucleotides are TGTGCCAGCAGCGGATCCCGGACAGGGAACTATGGCTACACCTTC. Translating it yields CASSGSRTGNYGYTF. This sequence joins TRBV5-6 and TRBJ1-2; 8 positions match TRBD1. In germline, CDR1 is SGHDT, CDR2 YYEEEE. The CDR3 is 15 residues long. V lost 4 bases to trimming and J lost 2 bases; unmatched junction nucleotides: 7.

This clone was observed a few times. The J gene is TRBJ2-3, the V gene TRBV18, with 13 bases that match TRBD2. Looked up from germline, CDR1 is KGHSH and CDR2 is LQKENI. Losses at the gene ends were 3 bases for V and 1 base for J; bases not matched to a gene: 1. The CDR3 has 16 amino acids. CDR3 bases: TGTGCCAGCTCACCCGGGACTAGCGGGGGCACAGATACGCAGTATTTT. This codes for CASSPGTSGGTDTQYF. The variable domain in full, with the rest retrieved from reference TRBV18 and TRBJ2-3, is NAGVMQNPRHLVRRRGQEARLRCSPMKGHSHVYWYRQLPEEGLKFMVYLQKENIIDESGMPKERFSAEFPKEGPSILRIQQVVRGDSAAYFCASSPGTSGGTDTQYFGPGTRLTVL.

This clone was counted a few times. The chain combines TRBV28 with TRBJ2-1; 13 bases are shared with TRBD2. The junction had 10 bases not matched to a gene; V was cut back by 4 bases and J by 4 bases. This CDR3 contains 18 residues. Germline assignment: CDR1 MDHEN and CDR2 SYDVKM. CDR3 sequence (DNA): TGTGCCAGCAGTTCATCCCTCGGGACTAGCGGGATTTACAATGAGCAGTTCTTC. Translation: CASSSSLGTSGIYNEQFF.

This sequence joins TRBV28 and TRBJ2-2, with 7 nucleotides matching TRBD1. CDR1 is MDHEN, CDR2 SYDVKM, per germline. Trimming removed 6 bases from V and 5 bases from J; junction bases left unmatched: 27. The length of the CDR3 is 21 residues. The CDR3 spells CASSGISTGDGPPTSTGELFF. DNA for the CDR3: TGTGCCAGCAGCGGGATATCCACAGGGGACGGTCCGCCAACATCGACCGGGGAGCTGTTTTTT.